These 26 T cell receptor beta chains were sequenced from one sample in a study of blood T cell repertoires in COVID-19. This table comes from immunoSEQ multiplex PCR, and its TCRdb copy is limited to in-frame clones, with some not included. Here the sample spans fewer than 70,000 clones, approximately 91% being singletons. The sequenced sample was peripheral blood. Receptors were obtained from a woman in her 70s with active COVID-19.

J is TRBJ1-1 and V is TRBV7-3, with D maybe TRBD1 (6 bases). Germline assignment: CDR1 SGHTA and CDR2 FQGTGA. The CDR3 covers 15 residues. V lost 1 base, J lost 1 base, and 10 bases lay in between. The CDR3 sequence is CASSLNPGQNTEAFF. The DNA of the CDR3 is TGTGCCAGCAGCTTAAACCCGGGACAGAACACTGAAGCTTTCTTT.

The V gene is TRBV6-5, the J gene TRBJ2-5; 8 positions agree with TRBD1. This CDR3 contains 14 residues. CDR1 and CDR2 from the germline V gene are MNHEY and SVGAGI. The J segment lost 4 bases and the V segment lost 0 bases, leaving 1 base of the junction unmatched. CDR3 loop: CASSYSDRGETQYF. DNA for the CDR3: TGTGCCAGCAGTTACTCAGACAGGGGAGAGACCCAGTACTTC.

V is TRBV10-3 and J is TRBJ2-2; tentatively, D is TRBD2 (5 bases). The germline gives CDR1 ENHRY, CDR2 SYGVKD. This CDR3 region has 12 residues. V was shortened by 10 bases and J by 5 bases, with 11 bases between the two germline ends. CDR3 loop: CATASSTGELFF. For the CDR3, the DNA is TGTGCCACCGCTAGCTCGACCGGGGAGCTGTTTTTT.

The chain links TRBV4-2 to TRBJ2-7, with 9 bases matching TRBD2. Trimming removed 1 base from V and 4 bases from J; junction bases left unmatched: 5. Germline V gene lookup returns CDR1 LGHNA and CDR2 YNFKEQ. The CDR3 contains 15 residues. The CDR3 here is CASSQALAGAYEQYF. The CDR3 DNA reads as TGTGCCAGCAGCCAAGCCTTAGCGGGGGCTTACGAGCAGTACTTC.

V gene TRBV11-3 combines with J gene TRBJ2-3, with 10 bases fitting TRBD2. This CDR3 contains 15 residues. Germline lookup yields CDR1 SGHNT and CDR2 YENEEA. J lost 1 base, V lost 5 bases, and 3 bases had no gene match. CDR3 region: CASSAGTSGTDTQYF. In nucleotides, the CDR3 is TGTGCCAGCAGCGCCGGGACTAGCGGCACAGATACGCAGTATTTT.

This sequence joins TRBV7-2 and TRBJ2-3; no definite D call. Trimming took off 3 bases at V and 4 bases at J, with 8 bases between the two ends. The germline V gene has CDR1 SGHTA and CDR2 FQGNSA. The CDR3 covers 13 residues. The CDR3 coding sequence is TGTGCCAGCAGCTTCCAGGCTCCAGATACGCAGTATTTT. Protein sequence: CASSFQAPDTQYF.

This clone was recorded once. This chain uses TRBV9 with TRBJ2-1, with D perhaps TRBD2 (5 bases). The CDR3 has 15 residues. Germline values: CDR1 SGDLS, CDR2 YYNGEE. Trimming left V 2 bases short and J 3 bases short, with 12 bases between. The CDR3 DNA follows: TGTGCCAGCAGCGTTGAGGGAAATTACTACAATGAGCAGTTCTTC. Its protein product is CASSVEGNYYNEQFF. The variable domain in full, with the rest retrieved from reference TRBV9 and TRBJ2-1, is DSGVTQTPKHLITATGQRVTLRCSPRSGDLSVYWYQQSLDQGLQFLIQYYNGEERAKGNILERFSAQQFPDLHSELNLSSLELGDSALYFCASSVEGNYYNEQFFGPGTRLTVL.

This rearrangement joins TRBV10-3 to TRBJ2-7; no reliable D call. The germline V gene has CDR1 ENHRY and CDR2 SYGVKD. Trimming took off 6 bases at V and 0 bases at J, with 9 bases between the two ends. The CDR3 loop spans 13 amino acids. The DNA of the CDR3 is TGTGCCATCAGCTTAAAAATCTCCTACGAGCAGTACTTC. It is translated as CAISLKISYEQYF.

J is TRBJ2-1 and V is TRBV10-3; 10 positions match TRBD2. The germline V gene encodes CDR1 ENHRY and CDR2 SYGVKD. The CDR3 contains 13 residues. Losses at the gene ends were 8 bases for V and 5 bases for J; bases not matched to a gene: 3. The CDR3 here is CAISSGGNNEQFF. As DNA, the CDR3 is TGTGCCATCTCTAGCGGGGGAAACAATGAGCAGTTCTTC.

The V gene is TRBV28, the J gene TRBJ1-1; perhaps TRBD1 as D (5 bases). The ends were cut back, 5 bases at V and 1 base at J, with 17 bases in the middle. The CDR3 covers 16 residues. Germline CDR1 MDHEN, CDR2 SYDVKM. This chain's CDR3 is CASSRLVTDSNTEAFF. CDR3 DNA sequence: TGTGCCAGCAGTCGTTTAGTGACAGACTCGAACACTGAAGCTTTCTTT.

V usage is TRBV11-3 and J usage is TRBJ2-1; the D gene is possibly TRBD1 (5 bases). The CDR3 length is 14 residues. V shed 1 base and J shed 7 bases, with 11 bases lying between them. Germline-derived CDR1 and CDR2 are SGHNT and YENEEA. The CDR3 region is CASSLVGAENEQFF. In DNA form, the CDR3 reads TGTGCCAGCAGCTTAGTTGGGGCGGAGAATGAGCAGTTCTTC.

The chain joins TRBV19 to TRBJ1-6, with D hard to call. Per the germline V gene, CDR1 is LNHDA and CDR2 is SQIVND (reference sequence). V lost 6 bases, J lost 0 bases, and 12 bases lay in between. There are 16 residues in the CDR3. The CDR3 DNA follows: TGTGCCAGTAGACTCCAGGCGAGCTCCTATAATTCACCCCTCCACTTT. It yields the protein CASRLQASSYNSPLHF.

The chain has TRBV27 and TRBJ2-3; weak D call: TRBD2 (5 bases). CDR1 MNHEY and CDR2 SMNVEV come from the germline V gene (reference sequence). V lost 7 bases and J 0 bases, leaving 8 bases between the germline ends. CDR3 length: 13 amino acids. The CDR3: CASTGGSTDTQYF. Here the CDR3 DNA reads TGTGCCAGCACGGGCGGGAGCACAGATACGCAGTATTTT.

The chain uses TRBV6-5 and TRBJ1-1; D is unresolved. Trimming removed 7 bases at V and 6 bases at J, with 12 bases between. The CDR3 extends over 12 amino acids. The V gene's germline CDR1 is MNHEY and CDR2 SVGAGI. This CDR3 reads CASMRGGSEAFF. The CDR3 DNA reads as TGTGCCAGCATGAGAGGAGGTTCTGAAGCTTTCTTT.

The J gene is TRBJ2-7, the V gene TRBV29-1, with D possibly being TRBD1 (6 bases). This CDR3 contains 13 residues. The V gene lost 0 bases and the J gene lost 3 bases, with 9 bases spanning the gap. Germline V gene sequence: CDR1 SQVTM, CDR2 ANQGSEA. The CDR3 is CSVEEVRGYEQYF. CDR3 bases: TGCAGCGTTGAAGAGGTCAGGGGCTACGAGCAGTACTTC.

The rearrangement links TRBV9 to TRBJ1-1, with D perhaps TRBD1 (6 bases). Per the germline V gene, CDR1 is SGDLS and CDR2 is YYNGEE. The CDR3 runs 12 residues. The V and J ends lost 3 bases and 12 bases respectively, with 15 bases between them. The CDR3 DNA reads as TGTGCCAGCAGCGCTTGGGGGACAACAACTTTCTTT. Translation: CASSAWGTTTFF.

J is TRBJ2-7 and V is TRBV3-1 (or the pseudogene TRBV3-2); D not resolved. V was pared by 0 bases and J by 7 bases, with 13 bases between. Per germline, CDR1 LGHDT and CDR2 YNNKEL (reference sequence). The CDR3 length is 14 residues. CDR3 region: CASSQDLGNREQYF. The CDR3 DNA sequence: TGTGCCAGCAGCCAAGATCTAGGCAATCGGGAGCAGTACTTC.

CDR3 region: CASSLRSRGSDTQYF. The CDR3 bases are TGTGCCAGCAGTTTACGCAGCAGGGGAAGTGATACGCAGTATTTT. The gene calls are TRBV28 and TRBJ2-3; D is perhaps TRBD1 (6 bases). CDR3 size: 15 residues. Per germline, CDR1 MDHEN and CDR2 SYDVKM. Between the trimmed V and J ends, which lost 2 bases and 6 bases, there was a span of 15 bases.

V gene TRBV30 combines with J gene TRBJ2-7; 12 bases align to TRBD2. J lost 7 bases, V lost 4 bases, and 11 bases had no gene match. The CDR3 length is 15 residues. Germline CDR1 reads GTSNPN; CDR2 reads SVGIG (reference sequence). CDR3 sequence (DNA): TGTGCCTGGAAGGCTAGCGGGAGGGCCTGGGGTGAGCAGTACTTC. This sequence encodes CAWKASGRAWGEQYF.

This chain links TRBV23-1 with TRBJ2-7; no definite D call. TRBV23-1 is an ORF, and what it does is uncertain. The CDR3 extends over 17 amino acids. V was trimmed by 0 bases and J by 5 bases, leaving 20 bases between them. The CDR3 here is CASSQSTRPNPRDEQYF. CDR3 DNA: TGCGCCAGCAGTCAATCGACTCGGCCAAACCCGCGCGACGAGCAGTACTTC.

Only a few counts were recorded for this clone. The chain couples TRBV5-4 to TRBJ1-1; D uncertain. The ends were cut back, 0 bases at V and 3 bases at J, with 12 bases in the middle. Germline loops: CDR1 SGHNT, CDR2 YYREEE (reference sequence). The CDR3 covers 15 residues. Written as DNA, the CDR3 is TGTGCCAGCAGCTTGGGTGGGCGTCCGGACACTGAAGCTTTCTTT. It encodes CASSLGGRPDTEAFF. Together with reference TRBV5-4 and TRBJ1-1, the CDR3 gives the full variable domain: ETGVTQSPTHLIKTRGQQVTLRCSSQSGHNTVSWYQQALGQGPQFIFQYYREEENGRGNFPPRFSGLQFPNYSSELNVNALELDDSALYLCASSLGGRPDTEAFFGQGTRLTVV.

The chain recombines TRBV11-2 with TRBJ2-7, with 9 bases matching TRBD2. This CDR3 is 16 amino acids long. Germline assignment: CDR1 SGHAT and CDR2 FQNNGV. After removal of 5 bases from V and 5 bases from J, the junction contained 13 bases not matched to a gene. CDR3 DNA sequence: TGTGCCAGCAGCCAAGAAGGTAGCGGGAGTGCCCACGAGCAGTACTTC. This encodes CASSQEGSGSAHEQYF.

This clone came up a few times. The chain recombines TRBV5-5 with TRBJ1-4; D uncertain. CDR1 SGHKS and CDR2 YYEKEE come from the germline V gene (reference sequence). Deletions cut 3 bases from V and 0 bases from J, with 3 bases between. There are 13 residues in the CDR3. CDR3 loop: CASSSSTNEKLFF. The CDR3 DNA sequence: TGTGCCAGCAGCTCTTCAACTAATGAAAAACTGTTTTTT.

This chain connects TRBV28 to TRBJ2-1; D not certain. The CDR3 sequence is 15 residues long. V lost 3 bases and J 4 bases, leaving 13 bases between the germline ends. Germline CDR1 and CDR2: MDHEN and SYDVKM. CDR3 nucleotide sequence: TGTGCCAGCAGTTTCTCTAGGATGCGGTACAATGAGCAGTTCTTC. Encoded protein: CASSFSRMRYNEQFF. Looking up the rest from reference TRBV28 and TRBJ2-1 gives the full variable domain: DVKVTQSSRYLVKRTGEKVFLECVQDMDHENMFWYRQDPGLGLRLIYFSYDVKMKEKGDIPEGYSVSREKKERFSLILESASTNQTSMYLCASSFSRMRYNEQFFGPGTRLTVL.

This chain connects TRBV4-1 to TRBJ2-1; D gene ambiguous. Trimming shortened V by 5 bases and J by 3 bases, and 5 bases separated the two germline ends. This CDR3 has 12 amino acids. Germline loops: CDR1 MGHRA, CDR2 YSYEKL. CDR3 sequence reads: CASSEDYNEQFF. CDR3 sequence (DNA): TGCGCCAGCAGCGAGGACTACAATGAGCAGTTCTTC.

This chain connects TRBV7-2 to TRBJ1-1; maybe TRBD1 (6 bases). V was trimmed by 5 bases and J by 1 base, leaving 8 bases between them. Per germline, CDR1 SGHTA and CDR2 FQGNSA. The CDR3 length is 13 residues. The CDR3 region is CASSQTGNTEAFF. CDR3 sequence (DNA): TGTGCCAGCAGCCAGACAGGGAACACTGAAGCTTTCTTT.